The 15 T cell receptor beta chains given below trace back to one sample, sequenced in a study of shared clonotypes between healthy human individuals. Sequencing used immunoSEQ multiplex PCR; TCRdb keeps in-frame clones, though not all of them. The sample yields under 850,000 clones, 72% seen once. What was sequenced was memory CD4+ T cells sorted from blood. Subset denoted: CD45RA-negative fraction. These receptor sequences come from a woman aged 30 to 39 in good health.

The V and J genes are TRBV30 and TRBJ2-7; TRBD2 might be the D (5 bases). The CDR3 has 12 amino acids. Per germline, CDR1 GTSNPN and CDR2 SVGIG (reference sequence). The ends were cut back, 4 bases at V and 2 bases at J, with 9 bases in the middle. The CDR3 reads CAWISGTYEQYF. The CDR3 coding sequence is TGTGCCTGGATTTCCGGGACCTACGAGCAGTACTTC. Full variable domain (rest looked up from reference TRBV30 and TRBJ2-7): SQTIHQWPATLVQPVGSPLSLECTVEGTSNPNLYWYRQAAGRGLQLLFYSVGIGQISSEVPQNLSASRPQDRQFILSSKKLLLSDSGFYLCAWISGTYEQYFGPGTRLTVT.

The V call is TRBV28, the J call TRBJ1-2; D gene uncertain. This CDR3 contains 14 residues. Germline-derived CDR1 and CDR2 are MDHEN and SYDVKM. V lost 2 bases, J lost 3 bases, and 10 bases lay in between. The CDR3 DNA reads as TGTGCCAGCAGTTTAGTGGGGAAATACTATGGCTACACCTTC. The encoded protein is CASSLVGKYYGYTF.

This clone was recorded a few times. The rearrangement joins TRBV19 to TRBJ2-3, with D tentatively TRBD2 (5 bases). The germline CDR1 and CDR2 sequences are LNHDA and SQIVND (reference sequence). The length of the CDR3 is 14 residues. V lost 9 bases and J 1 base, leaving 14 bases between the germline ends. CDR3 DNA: TGTGCCAGCAAGAAGAGGGAACGCACAGATACGCAGTATTTT. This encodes CASKKRERTDTQYF.

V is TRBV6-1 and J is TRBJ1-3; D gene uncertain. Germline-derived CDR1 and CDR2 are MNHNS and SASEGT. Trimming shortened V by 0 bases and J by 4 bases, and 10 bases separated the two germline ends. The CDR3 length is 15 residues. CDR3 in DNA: TGTGCCAGCAGTGAAGCGAACGGGCCAGGAAACACCATATATTTT. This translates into CASSEANGPGNTIYF.

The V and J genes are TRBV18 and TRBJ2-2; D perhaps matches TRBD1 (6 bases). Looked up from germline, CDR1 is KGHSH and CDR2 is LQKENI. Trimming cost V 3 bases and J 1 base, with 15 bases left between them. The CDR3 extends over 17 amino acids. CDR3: CASSPMIPGQNTGELFF. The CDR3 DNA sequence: TGTGCCAGCTCACCCATGATACCGGGACAGAACACCGGGGAGCTGTTTTTT.

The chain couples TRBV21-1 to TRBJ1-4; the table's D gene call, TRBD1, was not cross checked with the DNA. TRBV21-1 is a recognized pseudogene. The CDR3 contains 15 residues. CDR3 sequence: CSGLGARATNEKLFF. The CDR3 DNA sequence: TGCTCCGGCTTGGGCGCAAGAGCAACTAATGAAAAACTGTTTTTT.

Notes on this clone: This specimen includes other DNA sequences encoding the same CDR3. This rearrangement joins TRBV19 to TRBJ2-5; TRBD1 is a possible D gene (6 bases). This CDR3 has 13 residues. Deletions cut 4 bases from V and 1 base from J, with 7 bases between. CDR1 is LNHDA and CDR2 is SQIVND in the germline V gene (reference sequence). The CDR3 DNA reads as TGTGCCAGTAGTACAGGGGTCCAAGAGACCCAGTACTTC. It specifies CASSTGVQETQYF.

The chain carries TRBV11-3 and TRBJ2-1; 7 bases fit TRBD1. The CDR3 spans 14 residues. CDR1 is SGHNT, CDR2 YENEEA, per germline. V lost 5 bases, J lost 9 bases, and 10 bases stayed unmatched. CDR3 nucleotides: TGTGCCAGCAGCCCTGGGACAGCCTTGGGTGAGCAGTTCTTC. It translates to CASSPGTALGEQFF.

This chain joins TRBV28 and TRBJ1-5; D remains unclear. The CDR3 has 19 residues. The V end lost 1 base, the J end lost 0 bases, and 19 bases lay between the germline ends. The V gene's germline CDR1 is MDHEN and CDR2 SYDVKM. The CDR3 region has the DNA TGTGCCAGCAGTTTATACTGGAGGGATTCGGGGTATAGCAATCAGCCCCAGCATTTT. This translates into CASSLYWRDSGYSNQPQHF.

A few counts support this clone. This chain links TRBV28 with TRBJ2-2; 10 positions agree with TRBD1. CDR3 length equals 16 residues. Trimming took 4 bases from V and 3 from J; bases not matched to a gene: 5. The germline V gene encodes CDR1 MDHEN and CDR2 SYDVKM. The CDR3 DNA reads TGTGCCAGCAGTTCCCCGGACAGGGGGGACACCGGGGAGCTGTTTTTT. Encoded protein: CASSSPDRGDTGELFF.

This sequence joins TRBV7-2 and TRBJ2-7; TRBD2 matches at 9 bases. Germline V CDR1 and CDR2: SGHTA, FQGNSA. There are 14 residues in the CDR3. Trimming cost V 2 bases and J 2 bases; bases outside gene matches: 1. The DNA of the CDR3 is TGTGCCAGCAGCTTACTAGCGGGAACCTACGAGCAGTACTTC. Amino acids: CASSLLAGTYEQYF.

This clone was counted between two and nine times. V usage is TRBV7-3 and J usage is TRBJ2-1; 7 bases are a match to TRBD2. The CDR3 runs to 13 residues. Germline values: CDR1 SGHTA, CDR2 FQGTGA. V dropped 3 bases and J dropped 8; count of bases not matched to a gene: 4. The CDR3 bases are TGTGCCAGCAGCTTCCGCGGGGGTGATGAGCAGTTCTTC. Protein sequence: CASSFRGGDEQFF.

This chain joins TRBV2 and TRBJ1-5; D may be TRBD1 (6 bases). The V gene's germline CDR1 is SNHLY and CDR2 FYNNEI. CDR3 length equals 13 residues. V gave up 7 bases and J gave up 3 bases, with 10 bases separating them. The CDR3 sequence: CASTRDTNQPQHF. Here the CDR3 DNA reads TGTGCCAGCACCCGGGACACCAATCAGCCCCAGCATTTT.

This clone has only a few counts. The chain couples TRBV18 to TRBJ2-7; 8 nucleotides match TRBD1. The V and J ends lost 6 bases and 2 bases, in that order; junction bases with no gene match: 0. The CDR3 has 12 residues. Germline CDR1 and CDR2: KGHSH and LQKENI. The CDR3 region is CASSGQAYEQYF. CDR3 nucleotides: TGTGCCAGCTCGGGACAGGCCTACGAGCAGTACTTC.

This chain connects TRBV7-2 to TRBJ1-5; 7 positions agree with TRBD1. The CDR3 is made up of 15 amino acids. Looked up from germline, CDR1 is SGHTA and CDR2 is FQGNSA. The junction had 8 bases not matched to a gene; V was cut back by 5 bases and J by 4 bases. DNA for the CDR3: TGTGCCAGCAGCCCCGGGACAGTACAAAATCAGCCCCAGCATTTT. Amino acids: CASSPGTVQNQPQHF.